What follows are 16 T cell receptor beta chains derived from one specimen sequenced in a study of cytomegalovirus exposure and HLA in healthy donors. The PCR had 60 Vbeta and 13 Jbeta primers. TCRdb's table, derived via immunoSEQ multiplex PCR, lists solely in-frame clones and lacks some. The repertoire consists of approximately 200,000 clones, with about 80% occurring once and the leading ten covering around 16%. The source material was PBMCs. These receptors were obtained from a man between 35 and 55 years old in good health and CMV-seronegative.

This clone came up a few times. The genes are TRBV4-3 and TRBJ1-1; tentatively, D is TRBD1 (6 bases). V was shortened by 0 bases and J by 0 bases, with 17 bases between the two germline ends. CDR3 length equals 18 residues. Per the germline V gene, CDR1 is LGHNA and CDR2 is YSLEER. The chain's CDR3 is CASSQDRLLRTVNTEAFF. DNA for the CDR3: TGCGCCAGCAGCCAAGATCGCCTCCTCCGGACAGTGAACACTGAAGCTTTCTTT.

This clone was detected once. The chain employs TRBV28 and TRBJ1-4, with unresolved D. CDR1 is MDHEN and CDR2 is SYDVKM in the germline V gene. Trimming shortened V by 10 bases and J by 8 bases, and 17 bases separated the two germline ends. CDR3 size: 13 residues. The CDR3 loop reads CATPGGRGEKLFF. For the CDR3, the DNA is TGTGCCACCCCGGGAGGGCGAGGCGAAAAACTGTTTTTT.

DNA for the CDR3: TGTGCCAGCTCACCCCGCGCAGGGCCCGGCAACACTGAAGCTTTCTTT. Its protein is CASSPRAGPGNTEAFF. V gene TRBV18 combines with J gene TRBJ1-1; a possible D gene is TRBD1 (5 bases). The CDR3 consists of 16 residues. V was clipped by 3 bases and J by 2 bases, with 16 bases between them. Per germline, CDR1 KGHSH and CDR2 LQKENI. The variable domain in full, with the rest retrieved from reference TRBV18 and TRBJ1-1, is NAGVMQNPRHLVRRRGQEARLRCSPMKGHSHVYWYRQLPEEGLKFMVYLQKENIIDESGMPKERFSAEFPKEGPSILRIQQVVRGDSAAYFCASSPRAGPGNTEAFFGQGTRLTVV.

The chain links TRBV30 to TRBJ2-1; D unresolved. Germline lookup yields CDR1 GTSNPN and CDR2 SVGIG (reference sequence). The CDR3 is made up of 12 amino acids. V was cut by 0 bases and J by 6 bases, with 6 bases left in between. The CDR3 nucleotides are TGTGCCTGGAGTGTATCGGGCAATGAGCAGTTCTTC. It specifies CAWSVSGNEQFF.

In its sample, this clone was seen a few times. V gene TRBV14 combines with J gene TRBJ2-1; D is perhaps TRBD2 (6 bases). The V gene lost 4 bases and the J gene lost 6 bases, with 7 bases spanning the gap. From germline, CDR1 is SGHDN and CDR2 FVKESK. The CDR3 runs to 12 residues. CDR3 bases: TGTGCCAGCAGCCGGGACTTCAATGAGCAGTTCTTC. It specifies CASSRDFNEQFF.

The chain joins TRBV7-9 to TRBJ2-6; possibly TRBD2 for D (5 bases). Germline loops: CDR1 SEHNR, CDR2 FQNEAQ (reference sequence). The CDR3 runs 15 residues. Trimming took 8 bases from V and 2 from J, leaving 13 bases between them. CDR3 nucleotides: TGTGCCAGCTCTCTACGGGAAACTGGGGCCAACGTCCTGACTTTC. Protein: CASSLRETGANVLTF.

This clone was seen only once. The rearrangement links TRBV5-1 to TRBJ2-2; no reliable D call. CDR1 SGHRS and CDR2 YFSETQ come from the germline V gene. The CDR3 extends over 15 amino acids. V was trimmed by 0 bases and J by 2 bases, leaving 8 bases between them. The DNA for the CDR3 is TGCGCCAGCAGCTTGGCCGCGCTTAACACCGGGGAGCTGTTTTTT. This sequence encodes CASSLAALNTGELFF.

The rearrangement uses TRBV5-4 and TRBJ2-7; TRBD2 agrees at 9 bases. The length of the CDR3 is 16 residues. V dropped 0 bases and J dropped 4; count of bases not matched to a gene: 8. Germline V gene sequence: CDR1 SGHNT, CDR2 YYREEE (reference sequence). CDR3 protein: CASSLAGAGGRYEQYF. The CDR3 region has the DNA TGTGCCAGCAGCTTGGCAGGAGCGGGGGGCAGGTACGAGCAGTACTTC.

This chain links TRBV4-2 with TRBJ1-6, with TRBD1 matching over 8 bases. The V gene's germline CDR1 is LGHNA and CDR2 YNFKEQ. The ends lost 4 bases at V and 5 bases at J; junction bases unmatched: 13. The CDR3 length is 18 residues. CDR3 in amino acids: CASSPPPLTGEDNSPLHF. CDR3 nucleotide sequence: TGTGCCAGCAGCCCTCCACCCCTGACAGGGGAGGATAATTCACCCCTCCACTTT.

The V and J genes are TRBV7-9 and TRBJ1-5; 9 nucleotides align to TRBD1. Germline lookup yields CDR1 SEHNR and CDR2 FQNEAQ (reference sequence). The V gene end was trimmed by 5 bases and the J gene end by 1 base; junction bases not matched to a gene: 6. The CDR3 totals 16 residues. CDR3 nucleotide sequence: TGTGCCAGCAGCCGATTCGGACAGGGGAGCAATCAGCCCCAGCATTTT. The encoded protein is CASSRFGQGSNQPQHF. Combining the CDR3 with reference TRBV7-9 and TRBJ1-5 gives the whole variable domain DTGVSQNPRHKITKRGQNVTFRCDPISEHNRLYWYRQTLGQGPEFLTYFQNEAQLEKSRLLSDRFSAERPKGSFSTLEIQRTEQGDSAMYLCASSRFGQGSNQPQHFGDGTRLSIL.

This clone has only a few counts. The chain uses TRBV18 and TRBJ1-1; D might be TRBD1 (6 bases). The CDR3 sequence is 15 residues long. With 6 bases removed from V and 4 bases from J, the gap between germline ends came to 18 bases. Germline values: CDR1 KGHSH, CDR2 LQKENI. The DNA of the CDR3 is TGTGCCAGCTCGCCTACAGGGATCGGCGGCACTGAAGCTTTCTTT. It codes for CASSPTGIGGTEAFF.

V usage is TRBV29-1 and J usage is TRBJ2-1; weak D call: TRBD1 (6 bases). In germline, CDR1 is SQVTM, CDR2 ANQGSEA. The germline V and J ends were trimmed by 8 bases and 0 bases, with 20 bases remaining between them. This CDR3 spans 16 amino acids. The CDR3 is CSFCTGTTSSYNEQFF. The CDR3 region has the DNA TGCAGCTTTTGCACCGGGACAACGAGCTCCTACAATGAGCAGTTCTTC.

The V and J genes are TRBV28 and TRBJ1-1; no definite D call. The CDR3 is 15 residues long. Germline V gene lookup returns CDR1 MDHEN and CDR2 SYDVKM. Trimming stripped 3 bases from V and 0 bases from J, with 11 bases between. The CDR3 loop is CASSFGLLMNTEAFF. The CDR3 coding sequence is TGTGCCAGCAGTTTCGGACTCTTAATGAACACTGAAGCTTTCTTT. The full variable domain, with the rest looked up from reference TRBV28 and TRBJ1-1, is DVKVTQSSRYLVKRTGEKVFLECVQDMDHENMFWYRQDPGLGLRLIYFSYDVKMKEKGDIPEGYSVSREKKERFSLILESASTNQTSMYLCASSFGLLMNTEAFFGQGTRLTVV.

DNA for the CDR3: TGTGCCAGCTCACCTAATAGCGGGGGGAACACAGATACGCAGTATTTT. Its protein is CASSPNSGGNTDTQYF. The chain carries TRBV18 and TRBJ2-3; the match to TRBD2 covers 10 bases. The V segment lost 3 bases and the J segment 2 bases; nucleotides outside the gene matches: 5. CDR3 length equals 16 residues. Germline values: CDR1 KGHSH, CDR2 LQKENI.

This sequence joins TRBV7-2 and TRBJ2-7; D remains ambiguous. The germline CDR1 and CDR2 sequences are SGHTA and FQGNSA. CDR3 size: 15 residues. The ends were cut back, 1 base at V and 0 bases at J, with 10 bases in the middle. Here the CDR3 reads CASSLGSTSSYEQYF. Here the CDR3 DNA reads TGTGCCAGCAGCTTAGGAAGTACCAGCTCCTACGAGCAGTACTTC.

V gene TRBV10-1 combines with J gene TRBJ2-1, with D possibly being TRBD2 (5 bases). The V and J ends lost 3 bases and 2 bases respectively, with 11 bases between them. The germline V gene encodes CDR1 WNHNN and CDR2 SYGVQD (reference sequence). CDR3 size: 15 residues. The CDR3 nucleotides are TGCGCCAGCAGTGATTTAGCGCCGGCCTACAATGAGCAGTTCTTC. It specifies CASSDLAPAYNEQFF.